Below, one T cell receptor beta chain is given with its context. TCRdb itself ran the 5' RACE reads through MiXCR, one entry per CDR3 protein. The repertoire holds 300,000 to 400,000 distinct CDR3 sequences, about 11% seen once, with about 3.5% in the top ten. This entry belongs to a study of T cells after yellow fever vaccination. CDR1 is DFQATT and CDR2 is SNEGSKA in the germline V gene (reference sequence). The CDR3 runs to 11 residues. Between the trimmed V and J ends, which lost 3 bases and 6 bases, there was a span of 9 bases. The rearrangement joins TRBV20-1 to TRBJ2-7; D remains unclear. The material sequenced was CD4+ T cells sorted from PBMCs, taken 45 days after the yellow fever booster vaccination. The TCR sequence derives from a man between 18 and 35 years old who received the YFV17D yellow fever vaccine. The CDR3 bases are TGCAGTGCTAGTGACCGGACCGAGCAGTACTTC. The encoded protein is CSASDRTEQYF.